Each of the 2 T cell receptor beta chains below was sequenced from the same sample in a study of identical twins. TCRdb reanalysed the 5' RACE reads using MiXCR and keeps one entry per CDR3 protein. Of some 570,000 distinct CDR3 sequences listed, approximately 20% were seen once; the top ten hold 0.45% to 0.5%. Separately, the same data were catalogued under a study of yellow fever vaccine responses in identical twins.

Source material: CD4+ T cells sorted from blood. These receptors were obtained from a young woman in good health.

The rearrangement links TRBV5-5 to TRBJ2-1, with 9 bases aligning to TRBD2. J was trimmed by 4 bases and V by 0 bases; bases with no gene match: 8. The length of the CDR3 is 17 residues. Germline V lookup: CDR1 SGHKS, CDR2 YYEKEE (reference sequence). CDR3 nucleotides: TGTGCCAGCAGCTTGGCAGCGGGGGGTCCCCCGTACAATGAGCAGTTCTTC. It specifies CASSLAAGGPPYNEQFF.

This clonotype was counted a few times. The chain is built from TRBV10-3 and TRBJ1-3; D possibly corresponds to TRBD1 (6 bases). CDR3 size: 15 residues. V dropped 3 bases and J dropped 3 bases, with 12 bases sitting between them. Germline CDR1 reads ENHRY; CDR2 reads SYGVKD. This chain's CDR3 is CAISDEQGFGNTIYF. The CDR3 DNA is TGTGCCATCAGTGACGAGCAGGGGTTTGGAAACACCATATATTTT.